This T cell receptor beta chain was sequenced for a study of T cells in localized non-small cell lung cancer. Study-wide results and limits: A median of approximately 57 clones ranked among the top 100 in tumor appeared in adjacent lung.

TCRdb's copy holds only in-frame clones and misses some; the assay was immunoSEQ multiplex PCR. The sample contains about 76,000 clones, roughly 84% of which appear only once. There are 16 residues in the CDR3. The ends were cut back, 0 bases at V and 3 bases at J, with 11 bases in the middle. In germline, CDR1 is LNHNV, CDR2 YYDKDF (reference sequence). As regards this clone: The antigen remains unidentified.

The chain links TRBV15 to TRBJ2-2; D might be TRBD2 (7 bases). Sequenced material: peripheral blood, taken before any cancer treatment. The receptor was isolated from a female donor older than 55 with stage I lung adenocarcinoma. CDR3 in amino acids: CATSRDVGGDTGELFF. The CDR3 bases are TGTGCCACCAGCAGAGATGTAGGGGGGGACACCGGGGAGCTGTTTTTT. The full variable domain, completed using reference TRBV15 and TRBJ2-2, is DAMVIQNPRYQVTQFGKPVTLSCSQTLNHNVMYWYQQKSSQAPKLLFHYYDKDFNNEADTPDNFQSRRPNTSFCFLDIRSPGLGDTAMYLCATSRDVGGDTGELFFGEGSRLTVL.